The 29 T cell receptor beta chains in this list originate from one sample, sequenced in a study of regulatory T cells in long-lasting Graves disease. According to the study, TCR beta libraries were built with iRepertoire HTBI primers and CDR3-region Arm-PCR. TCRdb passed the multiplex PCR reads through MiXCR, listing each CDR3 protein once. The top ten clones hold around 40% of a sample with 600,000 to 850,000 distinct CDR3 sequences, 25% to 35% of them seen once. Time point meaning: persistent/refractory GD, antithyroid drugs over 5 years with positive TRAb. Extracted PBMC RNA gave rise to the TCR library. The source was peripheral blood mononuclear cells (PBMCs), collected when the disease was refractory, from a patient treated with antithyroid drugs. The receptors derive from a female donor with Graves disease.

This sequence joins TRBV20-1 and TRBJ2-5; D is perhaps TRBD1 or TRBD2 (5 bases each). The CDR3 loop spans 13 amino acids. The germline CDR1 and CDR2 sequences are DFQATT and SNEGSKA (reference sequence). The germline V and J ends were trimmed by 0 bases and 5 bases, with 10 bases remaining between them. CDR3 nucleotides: TGCAGTGCTAGAGAGGAGAGGGGCGAGACCCAGTACTTC. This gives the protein CSAREERGETQYF.

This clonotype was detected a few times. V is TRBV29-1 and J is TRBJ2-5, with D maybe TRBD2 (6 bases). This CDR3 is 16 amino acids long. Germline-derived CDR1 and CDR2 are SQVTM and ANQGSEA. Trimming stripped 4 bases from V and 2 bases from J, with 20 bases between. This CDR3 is CSVGGWWEAGQETQYF. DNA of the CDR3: TGCAGCGTTGGGGGCTGGTGGGAGGCGGGGCAAGAGACCCAGTACTTC.

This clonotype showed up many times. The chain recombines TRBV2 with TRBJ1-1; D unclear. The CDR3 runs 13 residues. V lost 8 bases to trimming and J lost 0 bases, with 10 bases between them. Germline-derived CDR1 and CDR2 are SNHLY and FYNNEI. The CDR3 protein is CASGLKMNTEAFF. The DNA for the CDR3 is TGTGCCAGCGGTCTCAAAATGAACACTGAAGCTTTCTTT.

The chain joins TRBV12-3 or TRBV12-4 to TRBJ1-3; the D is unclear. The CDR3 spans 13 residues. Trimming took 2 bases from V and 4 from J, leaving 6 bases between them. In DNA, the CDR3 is TGTGCCAGCAGTTTAAGTACCGGAAACACCATATATTTT. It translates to CASSLSTGNTIYF.

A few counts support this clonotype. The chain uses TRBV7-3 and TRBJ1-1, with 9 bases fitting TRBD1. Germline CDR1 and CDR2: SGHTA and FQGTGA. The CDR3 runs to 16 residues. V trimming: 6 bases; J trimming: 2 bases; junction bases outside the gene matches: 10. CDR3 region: CASRRTGGVGNTEAFF. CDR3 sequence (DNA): TGTGCCAGCAGGCGAACAGGGGGCGTCGGAAACACTGAAGCTTTCTTT.

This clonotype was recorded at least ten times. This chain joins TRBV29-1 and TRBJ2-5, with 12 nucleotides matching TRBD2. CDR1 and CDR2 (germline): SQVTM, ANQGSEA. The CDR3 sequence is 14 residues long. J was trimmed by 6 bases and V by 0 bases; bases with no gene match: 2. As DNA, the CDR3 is TGCAGCGTTGAAGAACTAGCGGGAGGCCAGACCCAGTACTTC. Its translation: CSVEELAGGQTQYF.

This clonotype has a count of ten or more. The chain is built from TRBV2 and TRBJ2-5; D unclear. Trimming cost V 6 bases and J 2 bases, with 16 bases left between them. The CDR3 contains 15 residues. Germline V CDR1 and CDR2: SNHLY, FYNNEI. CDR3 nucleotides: TGTGCCAGCAGCGAGTCCTGGCCACTACAAGAGACCCAGTACTTC. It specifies CASSESWPLQETQYF.

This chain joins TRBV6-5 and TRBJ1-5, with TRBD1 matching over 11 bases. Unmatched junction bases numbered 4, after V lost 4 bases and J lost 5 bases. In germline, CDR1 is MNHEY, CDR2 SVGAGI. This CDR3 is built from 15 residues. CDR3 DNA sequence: TGTGCCAGCAGTTGGACAGGGGGCATGGATCAGCCCCAGCATTTT. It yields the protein CASSWTGGMDQPQHF.

The CDR3 spells CASSLGGLPGNTIYF. The CDR3 nucleotides read TGTGCCAGCAGTTTAGGGGGCCTACCTGGAAACACCATATATTTT. The chain recombines TRBV28 with TRBJ1-3; tentative D call: TRBD1 (6 bases). Between the trimmed V and J ends, which lost 2 bases and 2 bases, there was a span of 10 bases. Germline V gives CDR1 MDHEN, CDR2 SYDVKM. The CDR3 extends over 15 amino acids. The whole variable domain, filled in from reference TRBV28 and TRBJ1-3, reads DVKVTQSSRYLVKRTGEKVFLECVQDMDHENMFWYRQDPGLGLRLIYFSYDVKMKEKGDIPEGYSVSREKKERFSLILESASTNQTSMYLCASSLGGLPGNTIYFGEGSWLTVV.

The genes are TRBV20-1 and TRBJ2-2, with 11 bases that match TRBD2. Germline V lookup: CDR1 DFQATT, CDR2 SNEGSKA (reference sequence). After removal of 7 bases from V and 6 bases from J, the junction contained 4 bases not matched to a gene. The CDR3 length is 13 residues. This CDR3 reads CSGLLAGAGELFF. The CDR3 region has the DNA TGCAGTGGCCTACTAGCGGGAGCCGGGGAGCTGTTTTTT.

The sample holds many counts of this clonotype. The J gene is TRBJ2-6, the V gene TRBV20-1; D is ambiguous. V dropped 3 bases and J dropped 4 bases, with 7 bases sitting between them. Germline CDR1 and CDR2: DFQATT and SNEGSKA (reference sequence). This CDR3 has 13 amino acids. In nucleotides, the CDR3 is TGCAGTGCTAGGCCCCGAGGGGCCAACGTCCTGACTTTC. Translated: CSARPRGANVLTF.

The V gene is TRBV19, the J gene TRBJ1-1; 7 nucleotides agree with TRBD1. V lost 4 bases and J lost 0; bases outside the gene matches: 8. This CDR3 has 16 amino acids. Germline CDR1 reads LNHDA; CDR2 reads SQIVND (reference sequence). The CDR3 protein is CASSTPGTAMNTEAFF. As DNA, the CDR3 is TGTGCCAGTAGTACCCCCGGGACAGCCATGAACACTGAAGCTTTCTTT. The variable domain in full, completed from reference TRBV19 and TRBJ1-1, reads DGGITQSPKYLFRKEGQNVTLSCEQNLNHDAMYWYRQDPGQGLRLIYYSQIVNDFQKGDIAEGYSVSREKKESFPLTVTSAQKNPTAFYLCASSTPGTAMNTEAFFGQGTRLTVV.

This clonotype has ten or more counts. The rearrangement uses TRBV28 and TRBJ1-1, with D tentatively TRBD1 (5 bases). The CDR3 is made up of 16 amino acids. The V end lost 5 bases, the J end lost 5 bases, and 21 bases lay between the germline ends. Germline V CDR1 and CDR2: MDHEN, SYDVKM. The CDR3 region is CASSLATGTLGTEAFF. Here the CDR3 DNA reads TGTGCCAGCAGTCTGGCTACGGGGACCCTTGGGACTGAAGCTTTCTTT.

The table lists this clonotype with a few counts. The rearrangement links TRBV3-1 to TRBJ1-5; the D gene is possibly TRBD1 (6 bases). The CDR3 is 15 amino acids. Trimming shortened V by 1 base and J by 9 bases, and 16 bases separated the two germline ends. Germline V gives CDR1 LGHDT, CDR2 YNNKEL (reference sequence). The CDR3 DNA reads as TGTGCCAGCAGCCAAGGTTCCCTGGACAGCGGGCCCCAGCATTTT. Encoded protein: CASSQGSLDSGPQHF. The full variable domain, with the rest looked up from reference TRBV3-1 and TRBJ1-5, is DTAVSQTPKYLVTQMGNDKSIKCEQNLGHDTMYWYKQDSKKFLKIMFSYNNKELIINETVPNRFSPKSPDKAHLNLHINSLELGDSAVYFCASSQGSLDSGPQHFGDGTRLSIL.

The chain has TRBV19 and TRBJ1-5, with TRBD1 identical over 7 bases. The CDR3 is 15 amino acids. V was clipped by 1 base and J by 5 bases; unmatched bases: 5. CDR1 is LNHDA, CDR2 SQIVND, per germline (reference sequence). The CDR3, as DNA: TGTGCCAGTAGTATAGTCCAGGGGGTTCATCAGCCCCAGCATTTT. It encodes CASSIVQGVHQPQHF.

CDR3 sequence reads: CASSLRNAGELFF. DNA of the CDR3: TGTGCCAGCAGCTTACGGAATGCCGGGGAGCTGTTTTTT. The chain is built from TRBV7-9 and TRBJ2-2; D remains ambiguous. There are 13 residues in the CDR3. Trimming pared 2 bases from V and 6 bases from J, leaving 7 bases between. Germline assignment: CDR1 SEHNR and CDR2 FQNEAQ (reference sequence).

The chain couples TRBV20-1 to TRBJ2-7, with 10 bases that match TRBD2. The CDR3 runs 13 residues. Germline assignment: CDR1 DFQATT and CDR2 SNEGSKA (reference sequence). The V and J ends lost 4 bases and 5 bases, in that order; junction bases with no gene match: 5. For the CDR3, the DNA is TGCAGTGCTACCAGCGGGAGGGAAGACGAGCAGTACTTC. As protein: CSATSGREDEQYF.

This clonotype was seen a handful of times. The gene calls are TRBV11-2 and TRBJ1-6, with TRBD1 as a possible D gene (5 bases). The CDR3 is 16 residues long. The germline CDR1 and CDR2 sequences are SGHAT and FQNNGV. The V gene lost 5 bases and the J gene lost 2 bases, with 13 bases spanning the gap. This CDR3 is CASSLGGRTYNSPLHF. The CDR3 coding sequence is TGTGCCAGCAGCCTCGGGGGTAGGACCTATAATTCACCCCTCCACTTT.

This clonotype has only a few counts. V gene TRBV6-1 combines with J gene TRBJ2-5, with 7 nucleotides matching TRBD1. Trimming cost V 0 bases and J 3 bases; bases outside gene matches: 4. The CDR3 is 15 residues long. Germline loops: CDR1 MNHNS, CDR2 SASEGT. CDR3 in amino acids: CASSEAGTVKETQYF. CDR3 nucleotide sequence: TGTGCCAGCAGTGAAGCCGGGACAGTGAAAGAGACCCAGTACTTC.

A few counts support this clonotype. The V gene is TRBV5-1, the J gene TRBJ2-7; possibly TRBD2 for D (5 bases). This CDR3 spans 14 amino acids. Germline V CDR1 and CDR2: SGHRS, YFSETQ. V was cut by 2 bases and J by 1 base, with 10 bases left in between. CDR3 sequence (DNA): TGCGCCAGCAGCTTTGTTAGCGATTCCTACGAGCAGTACTTC. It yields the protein CASSFVSDSYEQYF.

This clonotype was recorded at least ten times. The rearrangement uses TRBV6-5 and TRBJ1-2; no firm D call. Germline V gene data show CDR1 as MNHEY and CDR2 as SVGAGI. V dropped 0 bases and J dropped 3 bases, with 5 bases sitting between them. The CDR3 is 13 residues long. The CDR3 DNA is TGTGCCAGCAGTTACTCGTGGGACTATGGCTACACCTTC. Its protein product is CASSYSWDYGYTF.

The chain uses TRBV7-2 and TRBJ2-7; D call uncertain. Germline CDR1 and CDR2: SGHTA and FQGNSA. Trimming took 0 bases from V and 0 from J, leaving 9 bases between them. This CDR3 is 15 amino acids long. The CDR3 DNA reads TGTGCCAGCAGCTTAGCGACGTCAAGCTCCTACGAGCAGTACTTC. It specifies CASSLATSSSYEQYF. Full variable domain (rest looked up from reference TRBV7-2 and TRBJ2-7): GAGVSQSPSNKVTEKGKDVELRCDPISGHTALYWYRQSLGQGLEFLIYFQGNSAPDKSGLPSDRFSAERTGGSVSTLTIQRTQQEDSAVYLCASSLATSSSYEQYFGPGTRLTVT.

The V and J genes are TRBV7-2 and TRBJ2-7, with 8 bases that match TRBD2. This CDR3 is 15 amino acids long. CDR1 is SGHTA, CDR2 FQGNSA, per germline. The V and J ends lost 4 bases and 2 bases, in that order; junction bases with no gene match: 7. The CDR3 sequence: CASSSAAGGTYEQYF. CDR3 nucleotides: TGTGCCAGCAGCTCAGCCGCGGGAGGAACCTACGAGCAGTACTTC.

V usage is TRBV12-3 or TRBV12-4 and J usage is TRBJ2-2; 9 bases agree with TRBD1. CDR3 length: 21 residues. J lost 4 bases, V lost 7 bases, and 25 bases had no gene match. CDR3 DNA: TGTGCCAGCACCCTCCGGGACAGGGATTATTTTCGAACGTTGAGCACCGGGGAGCTGTTTTTT. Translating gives CASTLRDRDYFRTLSTGELFF.

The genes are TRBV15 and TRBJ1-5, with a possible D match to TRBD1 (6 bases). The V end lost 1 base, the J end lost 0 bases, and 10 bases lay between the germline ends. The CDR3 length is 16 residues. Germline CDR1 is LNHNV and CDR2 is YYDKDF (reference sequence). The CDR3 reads CATSRGGQYSNQPQHF. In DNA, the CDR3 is TGTGCCACCAGCAGAGGAGGACAGTATAGCAATCAGCCCCAGCATTTT.

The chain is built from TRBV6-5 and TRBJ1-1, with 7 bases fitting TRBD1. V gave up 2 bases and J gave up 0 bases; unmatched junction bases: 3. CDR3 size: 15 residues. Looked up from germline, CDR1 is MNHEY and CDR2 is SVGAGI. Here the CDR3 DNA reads TGTGCCAGCAGTTACGCAGGGGGGATGAACACTGAAGCTTTCTTT. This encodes CASSYAGGMNTEAFF.

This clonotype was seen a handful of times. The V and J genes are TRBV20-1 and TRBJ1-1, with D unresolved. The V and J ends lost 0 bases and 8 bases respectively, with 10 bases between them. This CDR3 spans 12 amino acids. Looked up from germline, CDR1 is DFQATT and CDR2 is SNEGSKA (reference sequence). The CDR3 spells CSARETAREAFF. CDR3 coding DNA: TGCAGTGCTAGAGAGACCGCGCGAGAAGCTTTCTTT.

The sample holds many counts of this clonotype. CDR3 bases: TGTGCCTGGGACAGGGAGGAATCACCCCTCCACTTT. Translation: CAWDREESPLHF. The chain carries TRBV30 and TRBJ1-6; 7 positions agree with TRBD1. V dropped 5 bases and J dropped 10; count of bases not matched to a gene: 5. The CDR3 covers 12 residues. Germline loops: CDR1 GTSNPN, CDR2 SVGIG (reference sequence).

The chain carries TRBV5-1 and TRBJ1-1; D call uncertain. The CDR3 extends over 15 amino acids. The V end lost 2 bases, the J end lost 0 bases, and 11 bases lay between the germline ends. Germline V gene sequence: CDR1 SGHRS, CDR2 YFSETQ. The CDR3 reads CASSFLSGMNTEAFF. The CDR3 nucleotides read TGCGCCAGCAGCTTTCTGAGTGGCATGAACACTGAAGCTTTCTTT.